The 22 T cell receptor beta chains below come from one sample, sequenced in a study of CD8 T cells in ankylosing spondylitis. Study outcomes and limitations: Ankylosing spondylitis blood appeared to be characterized by a TCR beta motif of under ten highly homologous variants.

In TCRdb, the 5' RACE reads were re-called with MiXCR into one record per CDR3 protein. The sample yields around 440,000 distinct CDR3 sequences, over 15% seen once. Their antigens are not known. Specimen: blood, either unsorted or a sorted T cell fraction (not recorded which). These receptors all come from a male donor with ankylosing spondylitis.

The V call is TRBV6-4, the J call TRBJ2-1, with D perhaps TRBD2 (7 bases). Germline V gene data show CDR1 as MRHNA and CDR2 as SNTAGT. The CDR3 covers 13 residues. The V gene lost 6 bases and the J gene lost 8 bases, with 14 bases spanning the gap. The CDR3 bases are TGTGCCAGCAGAGCGGGAAAGGGGGATGAGCAGTTCTTC. Amino acid sequence: CASRAGKGDEQFF.

The V call is TRBV11-3, the J call TRBJ1-4; 9 bases agree with TRBD1. V trimming: 6 bases; J trimming: 5 bases; junction bases outside the gene matches: 10. This CDR3 contains 16 residues. The germline gives CDR1 SGHNT, CDR2 YENEEA. CDR3 sequence reads: CASSLNGQGRNEKLFF. The CDR3 DNA is TGTGCCAGCAGTCTTAACGGACAGGGGAGGAATGAAAAACTGTTTTTT. The variable domain in full, completed from reference TRBV11-3 and TRBJ1-4, reads EAGVVQSPRYKIIEKKQPVAFWCNPISGHNTLYWYLQNLGQGPELLIRYENEEAVDDSQLPKDRFSAERLKGVDSTLKIQPAELGDSAVYLCASSLNGQGRNEKLFFGSGTQLSVL.

This clonotype was counted only a few times. J is TRBJ1-1 and V is TRBV29-1; no definite D call. The CDR3 extends over 13 amino acids. V lost 6 bases, J lost 5 bases, and 16 bases lay in between. The germline gives CDR1 SQVTM, CDR2 ANQGSEA. The CDR3 DNA sequence: TGCAGCGTGAAGACGGACTCTTGGACTGAAGCTTTCTTT. Translating gives CSVKTDSWTEAFF.

This clonotype was observed a few times. J is TRBJ2-7 and V is TRBV24-1; D is ambiguous. V was cut by 3 bases and J by 1 base, with 12 bases left in between. From germline, CDR1 is KGHDR and CDR2 SFDVKD. This CDR3 is built from 15 residues. In DNA, the CDR3 is TGTGCCACCAGTGATGGGGTGGGAAGTTCCTACGAGCAGTACTTC. This gives the protein CATSDGVGSSYEQYF.

The chain employs TRBV3-1 and TRBJ1-1; a possible D gene is TRBD1 (5 bases). Between the trimmed V and J ends, which lost 5 bases and 1 base, there was a span of 17 bases. The CDR3 covers 16 residues. Germline CDR1 and CDR2: LGHDT and YNNKEL (reference sequence). CDR3 residues: CASSAGPGAGNTEAFF. The CDR3 nucleotides read TGTGCCAGCAGCGCGGGCCCCGGGGCCGGGAACACTGAAGCTTTCTTT. Complete variable domain (other parts from reference TRBV3-1 and TRBJ1-1): DTAVSQTPKYLVTQMGNDKSIKCEQNLGHDTMYWYKQDSKKFLKIMFSYNNKELIINETVPNRFSPKSPDKAHLNLHINSLELGDSAVYFCASSAGPGAGNTEAFFGQGTRLTVV.

This clonotype was seen more than once but under ten times. The chain has TRBV28 and TRBJ2-7, with 12 bases matching TRBD2. The CDR3 loop spans 17 amino acids. Looked up from germline, CDR1 is MDHEN and CDR2 is SYDVKM. V gave up 3 bases and J gave up 2 bases; unmatched junction bases: 8. The CDR3 sequence: CASSLNGRTSGTYEQYF. The CDR3, as DNA: TGTGCCAGCAGTTTGAACGGTAGGACTAGCGGGACCTACGAGCAGTACTTC.

A few counts support this clonotype. The chain joins TRBV4-1 to TRBJ1-2, with 10 bases fitting TRBD1. V lost 4 bases to trimming and J lost 5 bases; unmatched junction nucleotides: 7. In germline, CDR1 is MGHRA, CDR2 YSYEKL. The CDR3 runs 15 residues. This chain's CDR3 is CASSPLGQGDYGYTF. The CDR3 region has the DNA TGCGCCAGCAGCCCCCTTGGACAGGGGGATTATGGCTACACCTTC.

The chain combines TRBV5-5 with TRBJ2-7; 7 bases agree with TRBD1. J lost 0 bases, V lost 4 bases, and 7 bases had no gene match. Per germline, CDR1 SGHKS and CDR2 YYEKEE (reference sequence). The CDR3 extends over 15 amino acids. This chain's CDR3 is CASSRTGESSYEQYF. The CDR3 nucleotides read TGTGCCAGCAGCAGGACAGGCGAAAGCTCCTACGAGCAGTACTTC.

The gene calls are TRBV20-1 and TRBJ2-7; TRBD2 matches at 7 bases. Trimming took 4 bases from V and 3 from J; bases not matched to a gene: 6. The CDR3 consists of 13 residues. CDR1 and CDR2 from the germline V gene are DFQATT and SNEGSKA (reference sequence). CDR3 protein: CSAKTAGVYEQYF. The CDR3 nucleotides read TGCAGTGCTAAGACCGCGGGAGTCTACGAGCAGTACTTC.

J is TRBJ2-7 and V is TRBV7-2; 8 nucleotides agree with TRBD2. Trimming cost V 1 base and J 3 bases; bases outside gene matches: 8. The CDR3 runs 16 residues. In germline, CDR1 is SGHTA, CDR2 FQGNSA. The CDR3 DNA sequence: TGTGCCAGCAGCTTAGGGTACAGGCGGGGGGACTACGAGCAGTACTTC. It codes for CASSLGYRRGDYEQYF.

This clonotype has just a few counts. The chain recombines TRBV20-1 with TRBJ1-4; D uncertain. Germline CDR1 is DFQATT and CDR2 is SNEGSKA (reference sequence). The V end was cut by 1 base, the J end by 8 bases, with 14 bases between. The CDR3 sequence is 14 residues long. CDR3 residues: CSARGSPGKEKLFF. In DNA form, the CDR3 reads TGCAGTGCTAGAGGATCCCCCGGGAAGGAAAAACTGTTTTTT.

The chain links TRBV20-1 to TRBJ1-2, with a tentative D call TRBD1 (5 bases). The CDR3 covers 12 residues. In germline, CDR1 is DFQATT, CDR2 SNEGSKA (reference sequence). The V end lost 6 bases, the J end lost 4 bases, and 12 bases lay between the germline ends. In nucleotides, the CDR3 is TGCAGTGCGATGTACGGGGCCTATGGCTACACCTTC. It codes for CSAMYGAYGYTF.

The sample holds a few counts of this clonotype. The chain recombines TRBV6-2 or TRBV6-3 with TRBJ2-7; no clear D. This CDR3 comprises 12 residues. The germline V and J ends were trimmed by 2 bases and 5 bases, with 7 bases remaining between them. Germline CDR1 reads MNHEY; CDR2 reads SVGEGT. The CDR3 protein is CASSYPEDEQYF. CDR3 coding DNA: TGTGCCAGCAGTTACCCCGAAGACGAGCAGTACTTC.

V usage is TRBV25-1 and J usage is TRBJ1-5, with a weak D call TRBD1 (5 bases). The V gene's germline CDR1 is MGHDK and CDR2 SYGVNS. The CDR3 runs 14 residues. Trimming took off 5 bases at V and 5 bases at J, with 13 bases between the two ends. CDR3 in DNA: TGTGCCAGCAGTTTCGACAGTCGCCATCAGCCCCAGCATTTT. Protein sequence: CASSFDSRHQPQHF.

The rearrangement joins TRBV12-3 or TRBV12-4 to TRBJ2-4; 7 bases map to TRBD1. This CDR3 is built from 16 residues. J lost 0 bases, V lost 6 bases, and 8 bases had no gene match. The CDR3 loop reads CASSAGTAIAKNIQYF. The CDR3 nucleotides read TGTGCCAGCAGCGCCGGGACAGCAATAGCCAAAAACATTCAGTACTTC.

With respect to this clonotype: Since the CDR3 does not end with the conserved phenylalanine or tryptophan, this likely comes from a read error. The J gene is TRBJ2-1, the V gene TRBV4-1; D is possibly TRBD1 or TRBD2 (5 bases each). In germline, CDR1 is MGHRA, CDR2 YSYEKL. Trimming shortened V by 3 bases and J by 4 bases, and 16 bases separated the two germline ends. There are 16 residues in the CDR3. The CDR3 DNA is TGCGCCAGCAGCCAGGACTTTACCAGGGCATACAATGAGCAGTTCCTC. As protein: CASSQDFTRAYNEQFL.

This clonotype was seen only a few times. The CDR3 loop reads CSARRGGYEQYF. The DNA of the CDR3 is TGCAGTGCTAGAAGGGGCGGCTACGAGCAGTACTTC. The V gene is TRBV20-1, the J gene TRBJ2-7, with D maybe TRBD1 (5 bases). CDR1 is DFQATT, CDR2 SNEGSKA, per germline (reference sequence). The CDR3 length is 12 residues. V lost 2 bases and J lost 3, with 8 bases in between.

This clonotype was recorded a few times. The V gene is TRBV12-3 or TRBV12-4, the J gene TRBJ2-1; TRBD2 agrees at 15 bases. V gave up 5 bases and J gave up 5 bases; unmatched junction bases: 7. This CDR3 spans 17 amino acids. CDR3 residues: CASSPRTSGRDDNEQFF. In DNA form, the CDR3 reads TGTGCCAGCAGTCCCCGGACTAGCGGGAGGGACGACAATGAGCAGTTCTTC.

This clonotype was observed a handful of times. The chain has TRBV20-1 and TRBJ2-5, with D perhaps given as TRBD1 or TRBD2 (5 bases each). Germline V gene lookup returns CDR1 DFQATT and CDR2 SNEGSKA (reference sequence). The CDR3 has 16 residues. The germline V and J ends were trimmed by 2 bases and 2 bases, with 18 bases remaining between them. Here the CDR3 DNA reads TGCAGTGCTAGAACCGTCATTTCGGGGCCGCAAGAGACCCAGTACTTC. Translating it yields CSARTVISGPQETQYF.

V gene TRBV5-1 combines with J gene TRBJ2-7; 11 bases map to TRBD1. This CDR3 region has 16 residues. Germline CDR1 and CDR2: SGHRS and YFSETQ. After removal of 3 bases from V and 3 bases from J, the junction contained 8 bases not matched to a gene. The DNA for the CDR3 is TGCGCCAGCAGCTACGCATCAGGGACAGGGGGCTACGAGCAGTACTTC. Protein product: CASSYASGTGGYEQYF. Looking up the rest from reference TRBV5-1 and TRBJ2-7 gives the full variable domain: KAGVTQTPRYLIKTRGQQVTLSCSPISGHRSVSWYQQTPGQGLQFLFEYFSETQRNKGNFPGRFSGRQFSNSRSEMNVSTLELGDSALYLCASSYASGTGGYEQYFGPGTRLTVT.

This clonotype has a count of ten or more. The chain carries TRBV29-1 and TRBJ2-3; TRBD2 matches at 9 bases. Losses at the gene ends were 4 bases for V and 6 bases for J; bases not matched to a gene: 5. The germline CDR1 and CDR2 sequences are SQVTM and ANQGSEA. This CDR3 has 13 residues. The CDR3 is CSVAAGGLDTQYF. CDR3 DNA sequence: TGCAGCGTTGCTGCGGGGGGGCTTGATACGCAGTATTTT.

The chain couples TRBV4-1 to TRBJ1-5, with 9 bases lining up with TRBD1. Germline assignment: CDR1 MGHRA and CDR2 YSYEKL. The CDR3 is 17 residues long. J lost 3 bases, V lost 3 bases, and 9 bases had no gene match. The CDR3 region is CASSHLPGQGLNQPQHF. Written as DNA, the CDR3 is TGCGCCAGCAGCCATCTTCCGGGACAGGGTCTCAATCAGCCCCAGCATTTT.